Below are 3 T cell receptor beta chains sequenced from a single sample in a study of T cell responses to AZD1222 COVID-19 vaccine. Measured with immunoSEQ multiplex PCR; TCRdb has only the in-frame clones, and not every one. Of 95,000 to 150,000 clones detected, around 88% appear once; the ten largest clones hold less than 6%. The sequencing here drew on peripheral blood, taken on day 0 of AZD1222 vaccination. The receptor set was obtained from an adult in good health.

The rearrangement joins TRBV9 to TRBJ2-2, with 8 bases lining up with TRBD1. CDR1 is SGDLS and CDR2 is YYNGEE in the germline V gene. The CDR3 totals 16 residues. V shed 4 bases and J 0 bases; nucleotides not matched to a gene: 5. CDR3 bases: TGTGCCAGCAGCCGACAGGGGAGAGCGAACACCGGGGAGCTGTTTTTT. Its translation is CASSRQGRANTGELFF.

The chain carries TRBV12-3 or TRBV12-4 and TRBJ2-7, with D possibly TRBD1 on 6 matching bases. CDR3 length: 12 amino acids. V lost 4 bases and J 2 bases, leaving 6 bases between the germline ends. CDR3 nucleotides: TGTGCCAGCAGTTGGACAGCCTACGAGCAGTACTTC. It codes for CASSWTAYEQYF.

This chain links TRBV7-9 with TRBJ1-1; D remains unclear. Trimming left V 1 base short and J 1 base short, with 10 bases between. The CDR3 loop spans 15 amino acids. Germline assignment: CDR1 SEHNR and CDR2 FQNEAQ (reference sequence). For the CDR3, the DNA is TGTGCCAGCAGCTTAGGTGGGTCGGGGAACACTGAAGCTTTCTTT. Translation: CASSLGGSGNTEAFF.